The 6 T cell receptor beta chains below come from one sample, sequenced in a study of T cells in Graves' hyperthyroidism and ophthalmopathy. Template material for amplifying TCR beta CDR3 regions consisted of RNA transcripts. The primer set for the first-round RT-PCR of the TCR CDR3 was HTBI. Using its own MiXCR run on the multiplex PCR reads, TCRdb lists one record per CDR3 protein. Among a few hundred thousand distinct CDR3 sequences listed, roughly 15% were seen once. The material sequenced was blood. These receptors all stem from a woman aged 40 to 55 with Graves' ophthalmopathy.

This clonotype was counted many times. The chain links TRBV24-1 to TRBJ1-1; TRBD1 might be the D (5 bases). Germline V gene sequence: CDR1 KGHDR, CDR2 SFDVKD. The CDR3 totals 12 residues. V gave up 1 base and J gave up 8 bases, with 7 bases separating them. The CDR3 DNA reads TGTGCCACCAGTGATTTCAAGGGGGAAGCTTTCTTT. Translation: CATSDFKGEAFF.

This clonotype appeared many times. The chain combines TRBV28 with TRBJ1-2, with a tentative D call TRBD1 (5 bases). Trimming left V 2 bases short and J 5 bases short, with 12 bases between. Germline assignment: CDR1 MDHEN and CDR2 SYDVKM. This CDR3 has 14 residues. The chain's CDR3 is CASSLGAGRYGYTF. In nucleotides, the CDR3 is TGTGCCAGCAGTTTAGGGGCCGGGCGGTATGGCTACACCTTC.

This clonotype occurred a few times. The rearrangement links TRBV24-1 to TRBJ1-3; the match to TRBD1 covers 8 bases. With V trimmed by 7 bases and J by 0 bases, 13 bases remained unmatched. CDR3 length: 18 amino acids. The germline gives CDR1 KGHDR, CDR2 SFDVKD. In DNA, the CDR3 is TGTGCCACCAGGACCCCCCCGGGACAGGAAAGCTCTGGAAACACCATATATTTT. Residues: CATRTPPGQESSGNTIYF.

This clonotype appeared many times. The V and J genes are TRBV19 and TRBJ2-5, with 9 bases aligning to TRBD1. Germline V gene data show CDR1 as LNHDA and CDR2 as SQIVND (reference sequence). The CDR3 runs to 15 residues. Trimming took 5 bases from V and 11 from J; bases not matched to a gene: 15. CDR3 DNA sequence: TGTGCCAGTAGTTCCACCGGGACAGGGAAAAGAGAACAGTACTTC. Encoded protein: CASSSTGTGKREQYF.

This clonotype occurred a few times. The gene calls are TRBV28 and TRBJ1-5; no clear D gene. V was shortened by 2 bases and J by 8 bases, with 7 bases between the two germline ends. The CDR3 has 12 amino acids. Germline CDR1 reads MDHEN; CDR2 reads SYDVKM. The CDR3 region is CASSLQVKPQHF. DNA of the CDR3: TGTGCCAGCAGTTTACAGGTGAAGCCCCAGCATTTT.

This clonotype was found many times. The chain couples TRBV18 to TRBJ2-3; D remains ambiguous. V was trimmed by 2 bases and J by 3 bases, leaving 6 bases between them. The CDR3 is made up of 13 amino acids. CDR1 is KGHSH, CDR2 LQKENI, per germline. CDR3 sequence (DNA): TGTGCCAGCTCACCAGATATGACAGATACGCAGTATTTT. Residues: CASSPDMTDTQYF. The whole variable domain, remainder taken from reference TRBV18 and TRBJ2-3, is NAGVMQNPRHLVRRRGQEARLRCSPMKGHSHVYWYRQLPEEGLKFMVYLQKENIIDESGMPKERFSAEFPKEGPSILRIQQVVRGDSAAYFCASSPDMTDTQYFGPGTRLTVL.